The rows below give T cell receptor beta chains drawn from one sample of a study of blood T cell repertoires in COVID-19. TCRdb keeps only in-frame clones here, not all; method: immunoSEQ multiplex PCR. Of about 150,000 clones in the sample, approximately 91% were seen once. The source material was peripheral blood. These receptors were obtained from a man aged 45 to 65 with acute or convalescent COVID-19. Each CDR3 is given with its conserved first and last residue. Fields, in order: J gene, V gene, D gene, clone size, CDR3 DNA, CDR3 protein. A D gene is named only where the DNA matches it firmly. Some rows have no size entry. The others give once, few or many, or a class for an expanded clone.

j_gene: TRBJ2-2; v_gene: TRBV7-9; d_gene: TRBD1; abundance: NA; CDR3nt: TGTGCCAGCAGCTACCGGGACAGAGGGACCGGGGAGCTGTTTTTT; CDR3aa: CASSYRDRGTGELFF
j_gene: TRBJ2-6; v_gene: TRBV21-1; d_gene: NA; abundance: once; CDR3nt: TGTGCCAGCAGCAGGCCCTCCCACAGGTTCCCCGGGGCCAACGTCCTGACTTTC; CDR3aa: CASSRPSHRFPGANVLTF
j_gene: TRBJ2-3; v_gene: TRBV25-1; d_gene: TRBD2; abundance: NA; CDR3nt: TGTGCCAGCAGTGACCCTGCGGCTAGCGGGGGGGATACGCAGTATTTT; CDR3aa: CASSDPAASGGDTQYF
j_gene: TRBJ1-3; v_gene: TRBV15; d_gene: NA; abundance: NA; CDR3nt: TGTGCCACCAGCAGAGATCTGGCACTAGGAAACACCATATATTTT; CDR3aa: CATSRDLALGNTIYF
j_gene: TRBJ1-1; v_gene: TRBV5-1; d_gene: TRBD1; abundance: NA; CDR3nt: TGCGCCAGCAGCCCAAAACAGGGGTCGAACACTGAAGCTTTCTTT; CDR3aa: CASSPKQGSNTEAFF
j_gene: TRBJ2-7; v_gene: TRBV2; d_gene: TRBD2; abundance: NA; CDR3nt: TGTGCCAGCAATATGGGACTAGCGGTCTACGAGCAGTACTTC; CDR3aa: CASNMGLAVYEQYF
j_gene: TRBJ1-3; v_gene: TRBV4-1; d_gene: TRBD1; abundance: NA; CDR3nt: TGCGCCAGCAGCCATGCAAGGACAGGAGGAAACACCATATATTTT; CDR3aa: CASSHARTGGNTIYF
j_gene: TRBJ2-1; v_gene: TRBV9; d_gene: NA; abundance: NA; CDR3nt: TGTGCCAGCAGCGTAGCGGGAGCTGGTTACAATGAGCAGTTCTTC; CDR3aa: CASSVAGAGYNEQFF
j_gene: TRBJ1-4; v_gene: TRBV4-1; d_gene: NA; abundance: NA; CDR3nt: TGCGCCAGCAGCCAAGGGTTGGGGGCGGGTGAAAAACTGTTTTTT; CDR3aa: CASSQGLGAGEKLFF
j_gene: TRBJ1-2; v_gene: TRBV5-5; d_gene: NA; abundance: NA; CDR3nt: TGTGCCAGCAGCTTGGGGAGTTATGGCTACACCTTC; CDR3aa: CASSLGSYGYTF
j_gene: TRBJ2-1; v_gene: TRBV7-9; d_gene: TRBD2; abundance: NA; CDR3nt: TGTGCCAGCAGCCCTCCCCCTAGGCGGGGGAGCTCCTACAATGAGCAGTTCTTC; CDR3aa: CASSPPPRRGSSYNEQFF
j_gene: TRBJ1-1; v_gene: TRBV25-1; d_gene: NA; abundance: NA; CDR3nt: TGTGCCAGCAACATGCAGGGAGGCGCTGAAGCTTTCTTT; CDR3aa: CASNMQGGAEAFF
j_gene: TRBJ2-5; v_gene: TRBV28; d_gene: NA; abundance: NA; CDR3nt: TGTGCCAGCAGTTTAGGAGGGTTCCAAGAGACCCAGTACTTC; CDR3aa: CASSLGGFQETQYF
j_gene: TRBJ2-2; v_gene: TRBV9; d_gene: NA; abundance: NA; CDR3nt: TGTGCCAGCAGCCTTGACACCGGGGAGCTGTTTTTT; CDR3aa: CASSLDTGELFF
j_gene: TRBJ2-5; v_gene: TRBV27; d_gene: TRBD1; abundance: NA; CDR3nt: TGTGCCAGCAGTCATATCGGATGGGACAGGGAAGAGACCCAGTACTTC; CDR3aa: CASSHIGWDREETQYF
j_gene: TRBJ2-7; v_gene: TRBV29-1; d_gene: NA; abundance: once; CDR3nt: TGCAGCGTCGGGGCAGGGGGGTCCTACGAGCAGTACTTC; CDR3aa: CSVGAGGSYEQYF
j_gene: TRBJ2-5; v_gene: TRBV7-6; d_gene: TRBD2; abundance: NA; CDR3nt: TGTGCCAGCAGCAAAAATATGGGGGGGGAGACCCAGTACTTC; CDR3aa: CASSKNMGGETQYF
j_gene: TRBJ1-4; v_gene: TRBV5-1; d_gene: NA; abundance: NA; CDR3nt: TGCGCCAGCAGCTTCACAGGGAGCGCAACTAATGAAAAACTGTTTTTT; CDR3aa: CASSFTGSATNEKLFF
j_gene: TRBJ2-2; v_gene: TRBV14; d_gene: NA; abundance: NA; CDR3nt: TGTGCCAGCAGCCAATGGGCGACAGCACCGAACACCGGGGAGCTGTTTTTT; CDR3aa: CASSQWATAPNTGELFF
j_gene: TRBJ1-5; v_gene: TRBV19; d_gene: NA; abundance: NA; CDR3nt: TGTGCCAGTAGTTTTCGACAGCCAACTTTTAGCAATCAGCCCCAGCATTTT; CDR3aa: CASSFRQPTFSNQPQHF
j_gene: TRBJ2-7; v_gene: TRBV30; d_gene: TRBD1; abundance: NA; CDR3nt: TGTGCCTGGAGCTCGGGACAGGGAGACGAGCAGTACTTC; CDR3aa: CAWSSGQGDEQYF
j_gene: TRBJ1-4; v_gene: TRBV4-1; d_gene: TRBD1; abundance: NA; CDR3nt: TGCGCCAGCAGCCCAGACGAGCGGGACAGGGCAACTAATGAAAAACTGTTTTTT; CDR3aa: CASSPDERDRATNEKLFF
j_gene: TRBJ2-1; v_gene: TRBV6-1; d_gene: NA; abundance: NA; CDR3nt: TGTGCCAGCAGTGAGGGGCCCCACAATGAGCAGTTCTTC; CDR3aa: CASSEGPHNEQFF
j_gene: TRBJ2-7; v_gene: TRBV7-2; d_gene: TRBD2; abundance: NA; CDR3nt: TGTGCCAGCAGCACAGGGACTAGCGCTTCCTACGAGCAGTACTTC; CDR3aa: CASSTGTSASYEQYF